This T cell receptor beta chain appears in the sequencing data of a study of shared clonotypes between healthy human individuals. Study outcomes and limitations: Shared clonotypes across all four donors exceeded non-shared ones in generation probability.

Only one count was recorded for this clone. Its antigen remains unknown. Naive CD45RA+ and memory CD45RA-negative subsets were split from CD4+ cells. Germline V gives CDR1 SEHNR, CDR2 FQNEAQ (reference sequence). V lost 6 bases to trimming and J lost 9 bases, with 18 bases between them. The CDR3 has 14 amino acids. Data came from immunoSEQ multiplex PCR; TCRdb stores just in-frame clones and leaves some out. The table records roughly 500,000 clones, 90% to 96% of them present only once. This receptor was identified in a woman aged 25 to 39 in good health. The sequenced sample consisted of naive CD4+ T cells sorted from blood. Subset defined: CD45RA+ positively selected. This chain connects TRBV7-9 to TRBJ2-1, with D tentatively TRBD2 (6 bases). This CDR3 reads CASSGGSVMGEQFF. CDR3 nucleotides: TGTGCCAGCAGTGGGGGGAGTGTTATGGGTGAGCAGTTCTTC.